This section outlines one T cell receptor beta chain sequence together with its context. In the study's own analysis: Cell counts per sample came from amplifying reference gene primers. Sequencing was performed with immunoSEQ multiplex PCR; in TCRdb, only in-frame clones are kept and a portion is missing. V, J and clone size are those of that table, while D and trimming were read from the DNA. This sample has about 73,000 clones, with 65% to 85% found just once. The data are from a study of blood T cell repertoires in COVID-19. The wider study: Italy, Spain and the United States were the sources of the convalescent and acute COVID-19 samples. From T cells, B-cell-depleted T cells, or PBMCs came the material, which was cDNA or gDNA.

V shed 5 bases and J 0 bases; nucleotides not matched to a gene: 14. The length of the CDR3 is 18 residues. Germline CDR1 SEHNR, CDR2 FQNEAQ (reference sequence). The receptor's source is a man older than 75 with active or convalescent COVID-19. Sequenced material: peripheral blood. The V call is TRBV7-9, the J call TRBJ2-7, with 9 positions matching TRBD1. In nucleotides, the CDR3 is TGTGCCAGCAGCAACCGGGACAGGGTCTTACCTAGCTCCTACGAGCAGTACTTC. It codes for CASSNRDRVLPSSYEQYF.